The clone carrying this T cell receptor (beta chain) showed up just once. The antigen is unknown. The data originate from a study of CD8+ T cells in alopecia areata. Background on the study: Tofacitinib exposure lasted 6 to 18 months, followed by 6 months off drug.

Extracted RNA was reverse transcribed into cDNA, the sequencing template. The assay was immunoSEQ multiplex PCR, and TCRdb's table has in-frame clones only and misses some. The sample consists of some 150,000 clones, 65% to 75% of them appearing once. The V end lost 2 bases, the J end lost 4 bases, and 9 bases lay between the germline ends. The CDR3 spans 14 residues. The germline V gene encodes CDR1 SGDLS and CDR2 YYNGEE. Peripheral blood, together with lesional scalp punch biopsies, was collected from alopecia areata patients. Findings of the study overall: In lesional scalp, particularly from alopecia totalis/universalis, clonality was higher than in normal scalp. Mouse data revealed clearer TCR sharing than patient data did, a gap possibly tied to HLA.

The starting material was CD8+ T cells sorted from blood, obtained at week 0. The J gene is TRBJ2-2, the V gene TRBV9; perhaps TRBD2 as D (5 bases). The clonotype originates from a human donor with alopecia areata. CDR3 residues: CASSVLALTGELFF. DNA for the CDR3: TGTGCCAGCAGCGTCCTAGCTCTCACCGGGGAGCTGTTTTTT. Combining the CDR3 with reference TRBV9 and TRBJ2-2 gives the whole variable domain DSGVTQTPKHLITATGQRVTLRCSPRSGDLSVYWYQQSLDQGLQFLIQYYNGEERAKGNILERFSAQQFPDLHSELNLSSLELGDSALYFCASSVLALTGELFFGEGSRLTVL.